This T cell receptor (beta chain) was captured by sequencing in a study of blood T cell repertoires in COVID-19. Clones were read by immunoSEQ multiplex PCR, and TCRdb kept only the in-frame ones, dropping some. Among 200,000 to 300,000 clones, about 80% were seen once, and the ten largest hold approximately 10%. The sample was peripheral blood. The receptor comes from a woman older than 75 with acute or convalescent COVID-19.

The CDR3 spells CASSLKWAQKDQPQHF. CDR3 coding DNA: TGTGCCAGCAGCTTGAAGTGGGCACAGAAGGATCAGCCCCAGCATTTT. The rearrangement links TRBV5-6 to TRBJ1-5; D unresolved. Germline V gene data show CDR1 as SGHDT and CDR2 as YYEEEE. This CDR3 is 16 amino acids long. The germline V and J ends were trimmed by 1 base and 5 bases, with 16 bases remaining between them.